The rows below give T cell receptor beta chains drawn from one sample of a study of CD8 T cells in ankylosing spondylitis. TCRdb redid the calling of the 5' RACE reads with MiXCR, one entry per CDR3 protein. This sample yields about 220,000 distinct CDR3 sequences, of which under 30% are seen a single time; around 6.3% belongs to the top ten. Sample: blood, either unsorted or a sorted T cell fraction (not recorded which). The receptors originated from a male donor with ankylosing spondylitis or in good health (not recorded which). The CDR3 runs from the conserved cysteine through the conserved F or W. Each record gives: D gene, V gene, J gene, clone size, CDR3 DNA, CDR3 protein. A D gene is named only where the DNA matches it firmly. Size is stated for part of the rows, as once, few or many counts, or as a class when the clone is expanded.

>.|TRBV5-1|TRBJ2-1|.
TGCGCCAGCAGCACTACCGGGACACGGTTTGACTTC
CASSTTGTRFDF
>.|TRBV6-5|TRBJ1-1|.
TGTGCCAGCAGTTACAATCAGGGAGGGTTGACTCACAACACTGAAGCTTTCTTT
CASSYNQGGLTHNTEAFF
>.|TRBV5-5|TRBJ2-5|.
TGTGCCAGCAGCTTGGCAAGGGGGAGGTACCAAGAGACCCAGTACTTC
CASSLARGRYQETQYF
>.|TRBV29-1|TRBJ1-2|.
TGCAGCGTTGAAGATCGAGAGGCCTATTATGGCTACACCTTC
CSVEDREAYYGYTF
>TRBD2|TRBV12-3/TRBV12-4|TRBJ2-7|many
TGTGCCAGCAGTTTGGCTACTAGCGGGATCGGAGGCGAGCAGTACTTC
CASSLATSGIGGEQYF
>.|TRBV21-1|TRBJ2-7|few
TGTGCCAGCAGCAAAGGCTTTAGGGCAGATAGAAGCGAGCAGTACTTC
CASSKGFRADRSEQYF
>.|TRBV5-6|TRBJ1-1|.
TGTGCCAGCAGCTTCGGGGTTATGAACGCTGAAGCTTTCTTT
CASSFGVMNAEAFF
>.|TRBV29-1|TRBJ1-3|many
TGCAGCGTTGATCGTGGAAACACCATATATTTT
CSVDRGNTIYF
>TRBD2|TRBV3-1|TRBJ2-7|many
TGTGCCAGCAGCCAAGTGGCGGGAGGGCCCTACGAGCAGTACTTC
CASSQVAGGPYEQYF
>.|TRBV12-3/TRBV12-4|TRBJ2-1|many
TGTGCCAGCACCCTTCCCGGGTTGGTTGAGCAGTTCTTC
CASTLPGLVEQFF
>TRBD2|TRBV20-1|TRBJ2-3|.
TGCAGTGCTTCAGCGGGATTTACAGATACGCAGTATTTT
CSASAGFTDTQYF
>TRBD2|TRBV12-3/TRBV12-4|TRBJ2-1|.
TGTGCCAGCAGTTTCGATAGCGGGAGGGCCAATGAGCAGTTCTTC
CASSFDSGRANEQFF
>TRBD1|TRBV3-1|TRBJ2-3|few
TGTGCCAGCAGCCCAGCCGCCGGGACAGGTAGAGGCGATACGCAGTATTTT
CASSPAAGTGRGDTQYF
>.|TRBV20-1|TRBJ2-7|.
TGCAGTGCTAGAGAACCCCGAGCTTACTCCTACGAGCAGTACTTC
CSAREPRAYSYEQYF
>.|TRBV20-1|TRBJ2-7|.
TGCAGTTGCGACAGGAGCTCCTACGAGCAGTACTTC
CSCDRSSYEQYF
>.|TRBV6-1|TRBJ2-1|few
TGTGCCAGCGTTAAGGCTTCTTACAATGAGCAGTTCTTC
CASVKASYNEQFF
>TRBD2|TRBV7-8|TRBJ2-3|.
TGTGCCAGCAGACACGAGGCGGGGGTTCAGTATTTT
CASRHEAGVQYF
>TRBD1|TRBV20-1|TRBJ1-5|many
TGCAGTGCTCTCGGGTTTTCGACAGGGGGCGTTAGGAGCAATCAGCCCCAGCATTTT
CSALGFSTGGVRSNQPQHF
>.|TRBV5-1|TRBJ2-2|many
TGCGCCAGCAGCTCCCTCTTAGAGACCACCGGGGAGCTGTTTTTT
CASSSLLETTGELFF
>.|TRBV10-3|TRBJ1-5|few
TGTGCCATCGGGCCGGGGCAACAGCCCCAGCATTTT
CAIGPGQQPQHF
>TRBD2|TRBV20-1|TRBJ2-3|many
TGCAGTGCTAGAGGGGGGGGAGGCGTGGATACGCAGTATTTT
CSARGGGGVDTQYF
>.|TRBV7-2|TRBJ2-5|few
TGTGCCAGCAGCTCCGGGCCTCAAGAGACCCAGTACTTC
CASSSGPQETQYF
>TRBD2|TRBV4-3|TRBJ2-1|.
TGCGCCAGCAGCCCGACTAGCGGCCCCTACAATGAGCAGTTCTTC
CASSPTSGPYNEQFF
>TRBD1|TRBV20-1|TRBJ2-3|.
TGCAGTGCTTACCCCGGGACAGGGTCTACAGATACGCAGTATTTT
CSAYPGTGSTDTQYF
>.|TRBV6-5|TRBJ2-5|.
TGTGCCAGCAGTTACTCGGGATTCCAGGGGACCCAGTACTTC
CASSYSGFQGTQYF
>TRBD1|TRBV7-8|TRBJ2-3|many
TGTGCCAGCAGCGTCCGTACGGGACAGCTTAGCACAGATACGCAGTATTTT
CASSVRTGQLSTDTQYF
>.|TRBV7-9|TRBJ1-2|many
TGTGCCAGCAGCTTAGCGCGCCAGGGATCTGGCTACACCTTC
CASSLARQGSGYTF